A selection of T cell receptor beta chains follows, all from one sample in a study of blood T cells in healthy people across ages. TCRdb processed the 5' RACE reads anew with MiXCR; each CDR3 protein has one entry. This table has under 1 million distinct CDR3 sequences, under 45% appearing once. The sample comprised blood. The receptors originated from a man in his sixties in good health. Each CDR3 is given with its conserved first and last residue. The order of the fields is V gene, D gene, J gene, clone size, CDR3 DNA, CDR3 protein. The D gene is left open where the match is weak. Clone sizes are given selectively: once, few, many, or a class where the clone is expanded.

>TRBV12-3/TRBV12-4|-|TRBJ2-7|-
TGTGCCAGCAGTTTTAAGGAAGAGCTCGAGCAGTACTTC
CASSFKEELEQYF
>TRBV27|-|TRBJ2-7|few
TGTGCCAGCAGATTGGCGGAAAGCTCCTACGAGCAGTACTTC
CASRLAESSYEQYF
>TRBV7-3|-|TRBJ1-1|few
TGTGCCAGCAGCGTCGGGAGCACTGAAGCTTTCTTT
CASSVGSTEAFF
>TRBV7-2|TRBD2|TRBJ2-7|many
TGTGCCAGCAGTAGGGCTAGCGGGGGCCGGGAGCAGTACTTC
CASSRASGGREQYF
>TRBV12-5|TRBD2|TRBJ2-3|-
TGTGCTAGTGGTTTGGGTGCGGGAGACACAGATACGCAGTATTTT
CASGLGAGDTDTQYF
>TRBV4-1|TRBD2|TRBJ2-7|-
TGCGCCAGCAGCCACCTAAAGACTAGCGGGCTCTCCTACGAGCAGTACTTC
CASSHLKTSGLSYEQYF
>TRBV25-1|-|TRBJ2-1|-
TGTGCCAGCAGTGGGAAGCATACCATCTACAATGAGCAGTTCTTC
CASSGKHTIYNEQFF
>TRBV4-2|-|TRBJ1-2|once
TGTGCCAGCAGCCAAGACCGTGTAGGGGGCTATGGCTACACCTTC
CASSQDRVGGYGYTF
>TRBV2|-|TRBJ2-1|few
TGTGCCAGCCGGTCGGGGTTCGAGCAGTTCTTC
CASRSGFEQFF
>TRBV6-2/TRBV6-3|-|TRBJ2-1|-
TGTGCCGGATCAGCGGAAATCTACAATGAGCAGTTCTTC
CAGSAEIYNEQFF
>TRBV4-1|TRBD2|TRBJ2-3|-
TGCGCCGGCAGCCAAAAGTTTCTAGCGGGGCACCTTAACCGGGGGGATACGCAGTATTTT
CAGSQKFLAGHLNRGDTQYF
>TRBV27|-|TRBJ2-7|-
TGTGCCAGCAGTTTCGCCCGGCTCAACTACGAGCAGTACTTC
CASSFARLNYEQYF
>TRBV27|TRBD2|TRBJ2-1|few
TGTGCCAGCAGCCCCGGGACTAGGGGCGACAATGAGCAGTTCTTC
CASSPGTRGDNEQFF
>TRBV6-2/TRBV6-3|TRBD1|TRBJ2-2|-
TGTGCCAGCAGTCGACAGGGGGCCTACACCGGGGAGCTGTTTTTT
CASSRQGAYTGELFF
>TRBV9|-|TRBJ1-2|few
TGTGCCAGCAGCGTAGGACGCTCAGGAACGGGACCGCACTATGGCTACACCTTC
CASSVGRSGTGPHYGYTF
>TRBV21-1|-|TRBJ1-1|-
TGTGCCAGCAGCAAACGGGACAGGGGTAACACTGAAGCTTTCTTT
CASSKRDRGNTEAFF
>TRBV5-1|-|TRBJ2-6|-
TGCGCCAGCAGCAACGGCGGGGTTCCTGGGGCCAACGTCCTGACTTTC
CASSNGGVPGANVLTF
>TRBV2|TRBD1|TRBJ2-2|once
TGTGCCAGCCACGACAGGGAGAACACCGGGGAGCTGTTTTTT
CASHDRENTGELFF
>TRBV6-1|-|TRBJ2-3|-
TGTGCCAGCAGTGAAGCGCGGCTAGCAAGCACAGATACGCAGTATTTT
CASSEARLASTDTQYF
>TRBV7-2|-|TRBJ2-1|-
TGTGCCAGCAGCTCCCGGGCCAGGGGTTACAATGAGCAGTTCTTC
CASSSRARGYNEQFF
>TRBV5-1|-|TRBJ2-7|few
TGCGCCAGCAGCCTTGCTATGATAAATGACAGATTCTTCTACGAGCAGTACTTC
CASSLAMINDRFFYEQYF
>TRBV7-2|-|TRBJ2-1|-
TGTGCCAGCAGCTTAGACTGGGGAACCAATGAGCAGTTCTTC
CASSLDWGTNEQFF
>TRBV20-1|-|TRBJ1-4|-
TGCAGTGCCCAAATAGGGGCCGATAATGAAAAACTGTTTTTT
CSAQIGADNEKLFF
>TRBV3-1|-|TRBJ2-7|-
TGTGCCAGCAGCCAAGATTGGCAGGCCGCCTCCTACGAGCAGTACTTC
CASSQDWQAASYEQYF